This TCR beta chain was recorded in a study of PD-1 blockade in classical Hodgkin lymphoma. The patients all showed relapse after autologous stem cell transplantation, while their brentuximab vedotin exposure varied. Sequencing used immunoSEQ multiplex PCR; TCRdb keeps in-frame clones, though not all of them. The sample carries about 24,000 clones, roughly 80% recorded once. The V end was cut by 7 bases, the J end by 5 bases, with 15 bases between. The CDR3 contains 15 residues. Germline V lookup: CDR1 SNHLY, CDR2 FYNNEI. The material was peripheral blood mononuclear cells (PBMCs), obtained at baseline. The chain employs TRBV2 and TRBJ1-6, with D possibly TRBD1 on 5 matching bases. This TCR came from a human donor with classical Hodgkin lymphoma. The CDR3 sequence: CASMGGSGDNSPLHF. CDR3 DNA: TGTGCCAGCATGGGGGGATCGGGAGATAATTCACCCCTCCACTTT. Looking up the rest from reference TRBV2 and TRBJ1-6 gives the full variable domain: EPEVTQTPSHQVTQMGQEVILRCVPISNHLYFYWYRQILGQKVEFLVSFYNNEISEKSEIFDDQFSVERPDGSNFTLKIRSTKLEDSAMYFCASMGGSGDNSPLHFGNGTRLTVT.